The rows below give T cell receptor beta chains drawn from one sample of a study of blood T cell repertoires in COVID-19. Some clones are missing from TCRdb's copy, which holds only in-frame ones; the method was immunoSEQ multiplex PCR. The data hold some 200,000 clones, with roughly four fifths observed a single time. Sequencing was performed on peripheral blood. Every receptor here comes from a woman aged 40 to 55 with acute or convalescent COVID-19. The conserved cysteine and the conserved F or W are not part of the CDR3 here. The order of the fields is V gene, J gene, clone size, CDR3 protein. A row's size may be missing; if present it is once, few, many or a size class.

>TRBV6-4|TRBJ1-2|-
ASSEDGTHGYT
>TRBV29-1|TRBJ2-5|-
SVELAGETQY
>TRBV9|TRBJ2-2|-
ASSPSTSTGELF
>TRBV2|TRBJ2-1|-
AKTGQGTGEQF
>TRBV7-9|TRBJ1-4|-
ASSFLQGTNEKLF
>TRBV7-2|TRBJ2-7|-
ASSPGQGELNEQY
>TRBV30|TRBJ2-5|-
AWRQAGQYQETQY
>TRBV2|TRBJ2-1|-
ASSNLGGGRVF
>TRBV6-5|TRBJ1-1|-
ASSPQGAVNTEAF
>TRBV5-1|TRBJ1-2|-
ASSLEGIGEGYT
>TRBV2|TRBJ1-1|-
ASSEWGIPF
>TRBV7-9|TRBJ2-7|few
ASSLAGASSYEQY
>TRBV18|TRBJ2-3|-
ASSTPSTDTQY
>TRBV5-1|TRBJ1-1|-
ASSLVGGYTEAF
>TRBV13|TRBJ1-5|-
ASSLNGGADSNQPQH
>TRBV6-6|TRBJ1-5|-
ASTLWAQGAQPQH
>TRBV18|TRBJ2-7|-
ASSPPVGLRGNEQY
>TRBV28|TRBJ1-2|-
ASSTPGFGYT
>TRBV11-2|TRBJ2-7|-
ASSLPVTYEQY
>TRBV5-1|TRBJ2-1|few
ASSFRTGDGNEQF
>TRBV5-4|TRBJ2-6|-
ASSVTGSSGANVLT
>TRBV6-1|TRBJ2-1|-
ASSESGGYNEQF
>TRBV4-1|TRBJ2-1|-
ASSQVGASDEQF
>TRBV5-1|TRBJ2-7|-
ASSSGQGAYEQY
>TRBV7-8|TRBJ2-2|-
ASSLASGPNTGELF
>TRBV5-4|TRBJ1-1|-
ASSLGGQGTNTEAF
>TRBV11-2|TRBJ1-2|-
ASTIGAGEGYT
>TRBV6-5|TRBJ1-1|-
ASSWGDTEAF
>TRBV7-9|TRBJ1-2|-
ASSFQGSYGYT
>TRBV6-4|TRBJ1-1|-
ASRMTANTEAF
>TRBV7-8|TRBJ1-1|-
ASSLSDGGTEAF
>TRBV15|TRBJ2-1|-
ATSRVDRGAYNEQF
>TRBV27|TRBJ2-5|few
ASSLTSASRTQY
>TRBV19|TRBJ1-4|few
ASSFWTSTSNEKLF
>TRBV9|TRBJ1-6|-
ASSVDNRGRSPLH
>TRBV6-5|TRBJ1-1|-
ASRQGIPTEAF
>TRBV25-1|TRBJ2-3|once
ATALTSGSTDTQY
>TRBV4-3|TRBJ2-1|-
ASSQVSSGSDEQF
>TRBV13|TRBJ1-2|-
ASSLGRPGGDGYT
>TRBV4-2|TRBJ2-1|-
ASSDYSGGNEQF
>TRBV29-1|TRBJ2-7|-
SVYVTGSHEQY
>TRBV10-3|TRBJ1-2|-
AISEAGWAEGYT
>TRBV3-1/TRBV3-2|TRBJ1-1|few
ASSLPIRALNTEAF
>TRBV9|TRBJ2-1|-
ASSERALSSYNEQF
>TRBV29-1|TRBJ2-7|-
SVEYTDEQY
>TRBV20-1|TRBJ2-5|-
SEKRQETQY
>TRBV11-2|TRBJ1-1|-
ASSLVLPEAF